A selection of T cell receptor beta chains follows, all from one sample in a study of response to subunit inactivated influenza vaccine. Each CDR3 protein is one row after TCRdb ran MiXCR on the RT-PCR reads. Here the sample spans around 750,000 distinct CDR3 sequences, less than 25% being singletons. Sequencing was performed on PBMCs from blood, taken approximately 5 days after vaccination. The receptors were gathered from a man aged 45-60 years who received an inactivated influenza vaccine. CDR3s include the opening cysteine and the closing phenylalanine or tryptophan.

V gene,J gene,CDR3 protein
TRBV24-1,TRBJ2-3,CATRRPGPSGECTDTQYF
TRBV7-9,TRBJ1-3,CASSLRGGNTIYF
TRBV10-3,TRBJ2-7,CAISRGGGLEEQYF
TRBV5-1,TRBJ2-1,CASSDGGGAQNEQFF
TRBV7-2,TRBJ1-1,CASRSDSMNTEAFF
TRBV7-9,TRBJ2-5,CASSLPGLEQETQYF
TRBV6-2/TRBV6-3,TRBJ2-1,CASALFGLGIIQGYNEQFF
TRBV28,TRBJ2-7,CASRLDRGHSYEQYF
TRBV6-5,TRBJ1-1,CASSWDRGTEAFF
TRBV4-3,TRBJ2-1,CASSQDPEGYNEQFF
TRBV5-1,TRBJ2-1,CASSLLTGGINEQFF
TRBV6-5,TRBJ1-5,CASSYSGEAGTQPQHF
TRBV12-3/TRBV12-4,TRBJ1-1,CASSLILPNTEAFF
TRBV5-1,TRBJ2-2,CASSFFSLRQGNTGELFF
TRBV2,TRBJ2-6,CASTTGTGANVLTF
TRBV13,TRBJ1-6,CASSFSGNSPLHF
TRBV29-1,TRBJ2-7,CSVAGGLTHEQYF
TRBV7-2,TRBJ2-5,CASSLASRAGGETQYF
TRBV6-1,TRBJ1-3,CASIQGYSGNTIYF
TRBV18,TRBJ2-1,CASSTGITTNEQFF
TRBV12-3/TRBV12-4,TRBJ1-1,CASSYTGTGGAEAFF
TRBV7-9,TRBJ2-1,CASSLGFPSGSIDEQFF
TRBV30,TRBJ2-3,CAWSSGLASTDTQYF
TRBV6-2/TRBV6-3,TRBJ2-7,CASSNRDGEASYEQYF
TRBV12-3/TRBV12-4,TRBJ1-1,CASSSRTEVPPKAFF
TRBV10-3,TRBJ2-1,CAISLTSGGANEQFF
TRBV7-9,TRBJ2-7,CASSLDAAGAAYEQYF
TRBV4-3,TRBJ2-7,CASSQEQGTYEQYF
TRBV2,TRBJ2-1,CASSVWGSSYNEQFF
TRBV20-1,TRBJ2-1,CSSTSSGQYNEQFF
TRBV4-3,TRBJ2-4,CASSQEGENIQYF
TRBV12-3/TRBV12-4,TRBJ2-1,CASRNRDRVIYNEQFF
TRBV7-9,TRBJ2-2,CASSEYRGLNTGELFF
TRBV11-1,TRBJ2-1,CASSHGSRRQGALNEQFF
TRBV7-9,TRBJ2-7,CASSSFVGFGEQYF
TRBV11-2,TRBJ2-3,CASILGGGGTSGFTDTQYF
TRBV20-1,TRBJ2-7,CSAIPGDGSYEQYF
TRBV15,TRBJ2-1,CATSRTQGAYNEQFF
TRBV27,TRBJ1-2,CASRIGGTQGYTF
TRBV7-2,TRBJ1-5,CASSLERGGQPQHF
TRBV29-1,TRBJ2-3,CSVEGSGGNTDTQYF
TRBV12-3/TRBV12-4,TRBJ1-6,CASSLGGSPNSPLHF
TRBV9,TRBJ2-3,CASSGLAGRKDTQYF
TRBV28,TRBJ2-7,CASSSPSGIYSYEQYF
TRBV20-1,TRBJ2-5,CSARGLYRAKGETQYF
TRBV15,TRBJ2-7,CATTPGQGPYEQYF
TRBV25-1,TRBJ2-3,CASRKGLAGSTDTQYF
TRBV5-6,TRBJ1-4,CASSLWTGSTEKLFF
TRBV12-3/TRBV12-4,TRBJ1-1,CASSDLGQGVSTEAFF
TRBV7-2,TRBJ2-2,CASSLAFTQGELFF
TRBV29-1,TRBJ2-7,CSGGRAGEQYF
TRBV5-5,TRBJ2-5,CASRRSLETQYF
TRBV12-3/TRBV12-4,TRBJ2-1,CASSLEGRDRVYNEQFF
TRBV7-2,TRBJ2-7,CASSQPGGQGVNEQYF